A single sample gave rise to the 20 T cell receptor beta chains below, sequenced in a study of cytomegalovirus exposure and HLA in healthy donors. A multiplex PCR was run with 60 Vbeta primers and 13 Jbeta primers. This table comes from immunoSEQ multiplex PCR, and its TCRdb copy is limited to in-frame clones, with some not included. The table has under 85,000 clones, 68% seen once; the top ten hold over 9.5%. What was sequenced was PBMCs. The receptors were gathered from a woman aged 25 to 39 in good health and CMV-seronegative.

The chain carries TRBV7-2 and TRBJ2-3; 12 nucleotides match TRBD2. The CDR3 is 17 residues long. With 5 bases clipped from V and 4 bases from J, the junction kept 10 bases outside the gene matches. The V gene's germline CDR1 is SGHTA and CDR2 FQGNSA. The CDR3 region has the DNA TGTGCCAGCAGCCAAAGGGCTAGCGGGGGGGCCTCAGATACGCAGTATTTT. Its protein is CASSQRASGGASDTQYF.

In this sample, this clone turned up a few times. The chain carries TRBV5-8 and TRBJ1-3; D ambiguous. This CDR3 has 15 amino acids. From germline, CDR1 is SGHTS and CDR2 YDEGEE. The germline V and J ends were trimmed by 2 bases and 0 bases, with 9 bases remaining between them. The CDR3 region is CASSFIADSGNTIYF. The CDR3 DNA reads TGTGCCAGCAGCTTTATCGCGGACTCTGGAAACACCATATATTTT. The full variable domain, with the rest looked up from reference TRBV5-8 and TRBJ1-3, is EAGVTQSPTHLIKTRGQQATLRCSPISGHTSVYWYQQALGLGLQFLLWYDEGEERNRGNFPPRFSGRQFPNYSSELNVNALELEDSALYLCASSFIADSGNTIYFGEGSWLTVV.

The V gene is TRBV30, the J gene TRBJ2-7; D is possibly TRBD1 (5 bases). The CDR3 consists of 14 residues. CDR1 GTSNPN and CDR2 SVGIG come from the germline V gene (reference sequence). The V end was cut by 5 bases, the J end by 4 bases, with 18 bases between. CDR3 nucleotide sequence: TGTGCCTGGTGCCTCGGTGGGGCCTATTACGAGCAGTACTTC. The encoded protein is CAWCLGGAYYEQYF.

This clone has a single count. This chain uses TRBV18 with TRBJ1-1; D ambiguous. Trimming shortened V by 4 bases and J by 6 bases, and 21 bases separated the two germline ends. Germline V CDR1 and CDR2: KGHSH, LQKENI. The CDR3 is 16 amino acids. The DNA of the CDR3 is TGTGCCAGCTCACAAACCCTTCGAGACCTGGGCGCTGAAGCTTTCTTT. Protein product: CASSQTLRDLGAEAFF.

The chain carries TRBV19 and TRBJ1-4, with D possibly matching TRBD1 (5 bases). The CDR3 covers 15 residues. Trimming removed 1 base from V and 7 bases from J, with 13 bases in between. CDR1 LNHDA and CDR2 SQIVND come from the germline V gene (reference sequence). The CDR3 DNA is TGTGCCAGTAGTATAGTGGCCAGGGCGCCTGAAAAACTGTTTTTT. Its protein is CASSIVARAPEKLFF.

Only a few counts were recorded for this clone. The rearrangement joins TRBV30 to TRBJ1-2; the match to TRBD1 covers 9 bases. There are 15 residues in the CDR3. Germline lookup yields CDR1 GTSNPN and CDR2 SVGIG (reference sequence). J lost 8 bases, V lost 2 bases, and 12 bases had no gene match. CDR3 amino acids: CAWSPLYRGRGGYTF. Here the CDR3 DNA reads TGTGCCTGGAGTCCTCTCTACAGGGGGCGCGGGGGCTACACCTTC.

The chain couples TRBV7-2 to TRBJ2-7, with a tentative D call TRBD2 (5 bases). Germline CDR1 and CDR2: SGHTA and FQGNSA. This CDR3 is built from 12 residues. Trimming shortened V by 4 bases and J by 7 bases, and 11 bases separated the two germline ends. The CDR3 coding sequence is TGTGCCAGCAGCTACTCTTGGGAGGAGCAGTACTTC. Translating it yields CASSYSWEEQYF.

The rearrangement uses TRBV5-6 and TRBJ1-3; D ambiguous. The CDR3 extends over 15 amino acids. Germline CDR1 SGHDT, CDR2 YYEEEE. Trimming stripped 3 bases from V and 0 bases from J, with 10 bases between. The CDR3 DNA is TGTGCCAGCAGCTCCTTAATCCTCTCTGGAAACACCATATATTTT. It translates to CASSSLILSGNTIYF.

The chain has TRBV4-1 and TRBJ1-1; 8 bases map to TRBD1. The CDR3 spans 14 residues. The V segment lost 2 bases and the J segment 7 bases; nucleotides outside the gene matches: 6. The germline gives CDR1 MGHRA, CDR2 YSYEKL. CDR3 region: CASSQWTGNGEAFF. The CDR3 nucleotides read TGCGCCAGCAGCCAATGGACAGGGAACGGTGAAGCTTTCTTT.

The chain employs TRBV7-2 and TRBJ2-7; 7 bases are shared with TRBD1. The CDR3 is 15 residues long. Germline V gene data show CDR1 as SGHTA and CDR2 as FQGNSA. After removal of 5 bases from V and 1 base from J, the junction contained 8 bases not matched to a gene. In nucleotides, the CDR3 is TGTGCCAGCAGCATGGGCTGGGACAGATCCTACGAGCAGTACTTC. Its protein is CASSMGWDRSYEQYF.

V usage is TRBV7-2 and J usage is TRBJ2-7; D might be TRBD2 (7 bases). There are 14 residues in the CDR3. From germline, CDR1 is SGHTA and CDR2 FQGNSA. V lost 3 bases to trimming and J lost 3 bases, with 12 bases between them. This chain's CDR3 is CASSFGGALYEQYF. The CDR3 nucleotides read TGTGCCAGCAGCTTTGGGGGGGCCCTCTACGAGCAGTACTTC.

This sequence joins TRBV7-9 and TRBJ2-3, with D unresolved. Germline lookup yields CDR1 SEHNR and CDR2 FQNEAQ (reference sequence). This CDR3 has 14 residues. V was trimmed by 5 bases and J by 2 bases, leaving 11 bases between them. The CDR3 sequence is CASSPPAITDTQYF. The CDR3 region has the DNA TGTGCCAGCAGCCCCCCAGCGATCACAGATACGCAGTATTTT.

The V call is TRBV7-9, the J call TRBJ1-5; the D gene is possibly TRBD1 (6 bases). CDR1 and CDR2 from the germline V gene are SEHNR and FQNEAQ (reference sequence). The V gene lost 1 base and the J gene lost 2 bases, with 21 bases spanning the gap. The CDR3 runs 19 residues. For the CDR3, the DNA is TGTGCCAGCAGCTTAGGCAGGGGCTATAGTCCTGAGGGCAATCAGCCCCAGCATTTT. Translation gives CASSLGRGYSPEGNQPQHF.

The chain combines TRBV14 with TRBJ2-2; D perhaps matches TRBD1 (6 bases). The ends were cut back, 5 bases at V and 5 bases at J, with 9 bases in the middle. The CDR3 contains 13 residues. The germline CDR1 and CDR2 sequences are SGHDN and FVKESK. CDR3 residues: CASSTQGTGELFF. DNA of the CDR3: TGTGCCAGCAGCACTCAGGGGACCGGGGAGCTGTTTTTT.

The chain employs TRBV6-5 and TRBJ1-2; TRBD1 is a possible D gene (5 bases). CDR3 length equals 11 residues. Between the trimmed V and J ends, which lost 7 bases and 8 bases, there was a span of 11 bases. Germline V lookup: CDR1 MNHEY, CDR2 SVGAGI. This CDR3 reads CASTSGGGYTF. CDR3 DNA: TGTGCCAGCACCTCGGGGGGAGGCTACACCTTC.

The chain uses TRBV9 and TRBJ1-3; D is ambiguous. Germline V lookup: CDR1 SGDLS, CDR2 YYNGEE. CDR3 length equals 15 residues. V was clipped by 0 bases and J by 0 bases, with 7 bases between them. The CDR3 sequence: CASSVGGSSGNTIYF. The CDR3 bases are TGTGCCAGCAGCGTAGGAGGAAGCTCTGGAAACACCATATATTTT. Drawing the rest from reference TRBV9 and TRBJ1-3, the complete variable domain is DSGVTQTPKHLITATGQRVTLRCSPRSGDLSVYWYQQSLDQGLQFLIQYYNGEERAKGNILERFSAQQFPDLHSELNLSSLELGDSALYFCASSVGGSSGNTIYFGEGSWLTVV.

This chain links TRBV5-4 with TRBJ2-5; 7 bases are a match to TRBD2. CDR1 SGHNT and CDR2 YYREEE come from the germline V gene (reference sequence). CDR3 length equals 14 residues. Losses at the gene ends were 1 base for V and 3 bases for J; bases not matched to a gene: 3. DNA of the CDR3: TGTGCCAGCAGCTTGCGGCTAGCGGAAGAGACCCAGTACTTC. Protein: CASSLRLAEETQYF.

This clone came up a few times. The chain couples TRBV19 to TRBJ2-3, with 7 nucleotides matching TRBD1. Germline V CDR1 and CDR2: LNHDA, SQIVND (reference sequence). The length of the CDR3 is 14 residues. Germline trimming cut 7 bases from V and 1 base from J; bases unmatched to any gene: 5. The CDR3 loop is CASMRTGGTDTQYF. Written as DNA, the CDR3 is TGTGCCAGTATGAGGACAGGAGGCACAGATACGCAGTATTTT.

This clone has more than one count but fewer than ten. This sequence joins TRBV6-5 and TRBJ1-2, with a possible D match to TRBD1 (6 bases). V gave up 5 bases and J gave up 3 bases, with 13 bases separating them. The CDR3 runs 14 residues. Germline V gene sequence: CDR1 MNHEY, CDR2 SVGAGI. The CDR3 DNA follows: TGTGCCAGCAGTCAAACAGGGTACGACTATGGCTACACCTTC. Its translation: CASSQTGYDYGYTF.

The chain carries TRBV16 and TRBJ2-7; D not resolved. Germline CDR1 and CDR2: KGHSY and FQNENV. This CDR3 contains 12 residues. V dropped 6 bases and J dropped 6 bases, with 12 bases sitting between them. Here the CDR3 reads CASSETGFEQYF. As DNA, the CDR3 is TGTGCCAGCAGTGAAACCGGTTTCGAGCAGTACTTC.